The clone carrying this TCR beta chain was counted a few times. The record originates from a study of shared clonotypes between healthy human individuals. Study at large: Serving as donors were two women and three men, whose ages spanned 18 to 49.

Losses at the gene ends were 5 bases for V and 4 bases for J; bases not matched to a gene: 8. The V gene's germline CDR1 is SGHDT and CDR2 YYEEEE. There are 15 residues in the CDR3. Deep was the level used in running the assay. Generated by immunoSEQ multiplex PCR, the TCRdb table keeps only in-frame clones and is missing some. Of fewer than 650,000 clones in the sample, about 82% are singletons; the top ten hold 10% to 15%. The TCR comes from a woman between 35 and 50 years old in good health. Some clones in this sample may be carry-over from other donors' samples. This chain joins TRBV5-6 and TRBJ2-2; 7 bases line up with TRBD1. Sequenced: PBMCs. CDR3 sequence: CASSVTGRTTGELFF. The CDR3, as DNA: TGTGCCAGCAGTGTGACAGGGCGGACCACCGGGGAGCTGTTTTTT.